The rows below give T cell receptor beta chains drawn from one sample of a study of CD4 and CD8 cells across lung adenocarcinoma regions. TCRdb itself ran the PCR reads through MiXCR, one entry per CDR3 protein. The repertoire has approximately 24,000 distinct CDR3 sequences, around 53% of them found once; the top ten carry around 44%. Sequenced: CD8+ T cells from the center of a lung tumor. The receptors were gathered from a male donor with lung adenocarcinoma. The CD4 and CD8 labels of this study may be unreliable. The CDR3 runs from the conserved cysteine through the conserved F or W. The D gene is left open where the match is weak. Some rows mark clone size as missing; the rest say once, few, many or name a class of expanded clone.

j_gene | abundance | v_gene | d_gene | CDR3aa | CDR3nt
TRBJ2-1 | many | TRBV5-5 | - | CASTRNNEQFF | TGTGCCAGCACCCGGAACAATGAGCAGTTCTTC
TRBJ2-5 | many | TRBV30 | TRBD2 | CAWSPGTSGRGETQYF | TGTGCCTGGAGTCCCGGGACTAGCGGGAGGGGGGAGACCCAGTACTTC
TRBJ2-5 | - | TRBV27 | TRBD2 | CASSPGRLAGEGDQETQYF | TGTGCCAGCAGTCCCGGCAGACTAGCGGGAGAAGGAGACCAAGAGACCCAGTACTTC
TRBJ2-3 | - | TRBV6-1 | - | CASRGGRGHSATDTQYF | TGTGCCAGCAGGGGCGGCCGGGGCCACTCTGCCACAGATACGCAGTATTTT
TRBJ2-1 | many | TRBV10-1 | - | CASSEEQGSYNEQFF | TGCGCCAGCAGTGAAGAGCAAGGCTCCTACAATGAGCAGTTCTTC
TRBJ1-6 | - | TRBV6-5 | - | CASSYKGDSPLHF | TGTGCCAGCAGTTACAAGGGAGATTCACCCCTCCACTTT
TRBJ2-2 | once | TRBV27 | - | CASSFRGPGTEALFF | TGTGCCAGCAGTTTCCGGGGTCCGGGCACAGAGGCGCTGTTTTTT
TRBJ2-7 | - | TRBV6-1 | - | CASRPWGVRYEQYF | TGTGCCAGCAGACCATGGGGGGTTCGGTATGAGCAGTACTTC
TRBJ2-2 | once | TRBV30 | - | CASTRTQNTGELFF | TGTGCCTCGACGAGGACACAGAACACCGGGGAGCTGTTTTTT
TRBJ2-1 | many | TRBV6-5 | TRBD1 | CASSYWTGSVEQFF | TGTGCCAGCAGTTACTGGACAGGGTCGGTTGAGCAGTTCTTC
TRBJ2-3 | - | TRBV10-3 | TRBD1 | CAISEGQGADTQYF | TGTGCCATCAGTGAGGGACAGGGGGCAGATACGCAGTATTTT
TRBJ2-4 | - | TRBV27 | - | CASSLRGGIAKKIQYF | TGTGCCAGCAGCCTGAGGGGGGGGATTGCCAAAAAGATCCAGTACTTC
TRBJ2-5 | - | TRBV6-1 | TRBD2 | CASGIAGGETQSF | TGTGCCAGTGGGATAGCGGGAGGAGAGACCCAGTCCTTC
TRBJ2-3 | - | TRBV6-1 | - | CASREAGPGAEDTQYF | TGTGCCAGCCGCGAAGCGGGGCCAGGGGCTGAGGATACGCAGTATTTT
TRBJ1-5 | - | TRBV6-1 | TRBD1 | CASSDQGGVGQPQHF | TGTGCCAGCAGTGATCAGGGGGGGGTTGGGCAGCCCCAGCATTTT
TRBJ2-3 | many | TRBV6-1 | - | CASSRRPMTDTQYF | TGTGCCAGCAGTCGGAGGCCTATGACAGATACGCAGTATTTT
TRBJ1-5 | few | TRBV6-4 | - | CASRGGGAHQPQHF | TGTGCCAGCAGAGGGGGGGGAGCCCATCAGCCCCAGCATTTT
TRBJ1-1 | - | TRBV10-3 | - | CAISEGGRAEAFF | TGTGCCATCAGTGAGGGGGGCCGGGCTGAAGCTTTCTTT
TRBJ1-1 | medium-sized | TRBV6-5 | - | CASSYTSIGTEAFF | TGTGCCAGCAGTTACACCTCCATCGGCACTGAAGCTTTCTTT
TRBJ2-4 | - | TRBV6-5 | - | CASSYSGPGAKNIQYF | TGTGCCAGCAGTTACTCGGGGCCGGGAGCCAAAAACATTCAGTACTTC
TRBJ2-4 | - | TRBV6-1 | - | CASSDAGPWVKDTQYF | TGTGCCAGCAGTGACGCGGGGCCGTGGGTCAAAGATACGCAGTACTTC
TRBJ1-2 | many | TRBV7-8 | TRBD1 | CASSSTGSYGYTF | TGTGCCAGCAGCTCGACAGGGTCCTATGGCTACACCTTC
TRBJ2-3 | - | TRBV7-2 | - | CASSLTADTDTQYF | TGTGCCAGCAGCTTAACAGCGGACACAGATACGCAGTATTTT
TRBJ2-4 | - | TRBV12-3/TRBV12-4 | - | CGGSGRGVKNTQYF | TGCGGCGGCTCGGGGCGGGGAGTCAAAAATACGCAGTACTTC
TRBJ2-5 | few | TRBV6-1 | - | CASGGAGARDQETQYF | TGTGCCAGCGGTGGAGCCGGGGCCCGGGACCAAGAGACGCAGTACTTT
TRBJ2-1 | - | TRBV6-2/TRBV6-3 | TRBD1 | CASSPSGTGNNEQFF | TGTGCCAGCAGCCCCTCCGGGACAGGCAACAATGAGCAGTTCTTC
TRBJ1-2 | - | TRBV6-1 | - | CASSAGGGASYGYTF | TGTGCCAGCAGTGCGGGGGGGGGGGCCTCATATGGCTACACCTTC
TRBJ2-5 | - | TRBV6-5 | TRBD2 | CASSSASGLAGRKTQYF | TGTGCCAGCAGTTCCGCCTCGGGACTAGCGGGGAGGAAGACCCAGTACTTC
TRBJ2-2 | many | TRBV4-1 | TRBD2 | CASSLQLAGGPLTGELFF | TGCGCCAGCAGCCTGCAGTTAGCGGGAGGGCCCCTCACCGGGGAGCTGTTTTTT
TRBJ2-5 | many | TRBV6-5 | - | CASSSAGETQYF | TGTGCCAGCAGTTCTGCGGGAGAGACCCAGTACTTC
TRBJ2-5 | - | TRBV10-2 | TRBD2 | CAGSGGCDQETQYF | TGCGCCGGGAGCGGGGGCTGTGACCAAGAGACCCAGTACTTC
TRBJ2-3 | - | TRBV10-1 | - | CASAGVDTDTQYF | TGCGCCAGCGCAGGGGTTGACACAGATACGCAGTATTTT
TRBJ2-1 | - | TRBV6-1 | - | CASKRRSYNEQFF | TGTGCCAGCAAACGCCGCTCCTACAATGAGCAGTTCTTC
TRBJ2-7 | - | TRBV10-3 | - | CATRPRATDTQYF | TGTGCCACGAGGCCCAGAGCCACAGATACGCAGTACTTC
TRBJ1-4 | - | TRBV4-2 | TRBD1 | CASSRGQKDEKLFF | TGTGCCAGCAGCCGGGGACAGAAGGATGAAAAACTGTTTTTT
TRBJ2-4 | - | TRBV4-1 | - | CASSDTGPSAKNIQYF | TGCGCCAGCAGCGATACGGGGCCATCTGCCAAAAATATTCAGTACTTC
TRBJ2-1 | - | TRBV6-1 | - | CASSEPRVPYNEQFF | TGTGCCAGCAGTGAACCAAGGGTACCCTACAATGAGCAGTTCTTC
TRBJ2-5 | - | TRBV10-3 | - | CAICEAGRGAGDQKIQYF | TGTGCCATCTGTGAGGCGGGCCGGGGGGCCGGTGACCAAAAGATCCAGTACTTC
TRBJ1-2 | - | TRBV6-1 | - | CASSVRELSGYTF | TGTGCCAGCAGTGTCAGGGAACTGAGTGGCTACACCTTC
TRBJ1-2 | many | TRBV6-5 | - | CASSSGPNTGYTF | TGTGCCAGCAGTTCGGGGCCTAACACGGGCTACACCTTC
TRBJ1-1 | few | TRBV10-2 | - | CASSEGLKGGTEAFF | TGCGCCAGCAGTGAGGGGTTGAAAGGGGGCACTGAAGCTTTCTTT
TRBJ2-1 | many | TRBV6-5 | - | CASKTGREQQFF | TGTGCCAGCAAAACGGGTCGGGAACAGCAGTTCTTC
TRBJ2-3 | - | TRBV6-1 | - | CASSGLVGTDTQYF | TGTGCCAGCAGTGGACTAGTTGGCACAGATACGCAGTATTTT
TRBJ2-5 | - | TRBV6-1 | - | CASSEAGGGAGETQYF | TGTGCCAGCAGTGAAGCCGGGGGCGGGGCCGGGGAGACCCAGTACTTC
TRBJ2-5 | - | TRBV6-1 | - | CARDTGAGDQDTQYF | TGTGCCAGGGACACCGGGGCCGGGGACCAAGATACGCAGTATTTC
TRBJ2-7 | - | TRBV10-2 | - | CASRLSVGSKDTQYF | TGCGCCAGCAGACTGAGCGTGGGAAGCAAAGATACGCAGTACTTC